The clone carrying this TCR beta chain was seen a single time. The antigen remains unidentified. No conserved phenylalanine or tryptophan is present at the end of the CDR3, so a read error is the likely explanation. Germline CDR1 reads SEHNR; CDR2 reads FQNEAQ (reference sequence). CDR3 length: 12 residues. The sample is drawn from a study of breast tumors, draining lymph nodes, adjacent tissues. General study points: That most tumor T cells come from lymph nodes remained unproven. Most tumor T cells seemingly derive from lymph node, then expand in tumor.

One entry per CDR3 protein results from TCRdb running MiXCR on the multiplex PCR reads. Of approximately 250,000 distinct CDR3 sequences detected, 30% to 35% appear once; the ten largest clones hold 3% to 4.5%. Breast cancer patients provided tissue from their axillary draining lymph nodes. Sequencing was carried out using axillary lymph node tissue. This TCR came from a female donor with breast cancer. Some clones in this sample may be carry-over from other donors' samples. The chain recombines TRBV7-9 with TRBJ2-7; no firm D call. Written as DNA, the CDR3 is TGTGCCAGCAGCTTGGAGTCATACGAACAGTACCTC. Its protein is CASSLESYEQYL.